Described below is a single TCR beta chain sequence and its context. What it binds is unknown. The protocol was immunoSEQ multiplex PCR, while the TCRdb copy is restricted to in-frame clones and leaves out a portion. The sample includes roughly 86,000 clones, approximately 78% seen only once; the top ten take approximately 5.6%. There are 13 residues in the CDR3. V dropped 3 bases and J dropped 3 bases, with 6 bases sitting between them. Germline CDR1 SGHVS, CDR2 FNYEAQ. Indicated time point: week 47, end of study. Every vaccine dose comprised 300 ug of mutant IDH1 20-mer peptide plus topical imiquimod. The entry originates in a study of a mutant IDH1 vaccine in newly diagnosed glioma. About the study: Treated patients had a mean age of 40.4 years and a sex split that was around 60% male and 37.5% female. At week 35 came visit V12, and visit V13 followed at week 47. Findings and limits, study-wide: Pseudoprogression seemed unrelated to changes in top peripheral T cell clonotypes.

The TCR comes from a man aged 40-50 years with glioma. The chain employs TRBV7-6 and TRBJ2-1; TRBD2 might be the D (5 bases). The specimen comprised PBMCs, sampled from a glioma patient whose treatment included an IDH1 peptide vaccine. CDR3 coding DNA: TGTGCCAGCAGCTTCGGGGACTACAATGAGCAGTTCTTC. Encoded protein: CASSFGDYNEQFF.